The 26 T cell receptor beta chains listed next were all sequenced from one sample in a study of PD-1 blockade in classical Hodgkin lymphoma (dated by TCRdb to 2019 to 2021). The method was the immunoSEQ multiplex PCR assay. Entries here come from immuneACCESS through TCRdb and include only in-frame sequences with V and J called. Some clones fail to appear in such tables; in the studies checked, an unresolved V gene covers under half of the shortfall, and the cause of the remainder is unknown. The sample contains some 26,000 clones, around 94% of them found a single time. The ten top clones hold about 3.6% of the sample. The time point label on this specimen signifies: newly diagnosed, previously untreated cHL patient sample. The material sequenced was peripheral blood mononuclear cells (PBMCs). These receptors all come from a human donor with classical Hodgkin lymphoma.

The chain uses TRBV7-2 and TRBJ1-1, with no clear D. Trimming cost V 3 bases and J 3 bases, with 11 bases left between them. CDR3 length: 14 residues. CDR1 and CDR2 (germline): SGHTA, FQGNSA. The CDR3 DNA reads as TGTGCCAGCAGCTTCTTTCGTCAGGACACTGAAGCTTTCTTT. It is translated as CASSFFRQDTEAFF.

The chain recombines TRBV30 with TRBJ2-5, with D possibly matching TRBD2 (6 bases). Germline values: CDR1 GTSNPN, CDR2 SVGIG (reference sequence). The CDR3 covers 13 residues. V gave up 5 bases and J gave up 4 bases, with 14 bases separating them. CDR3 in amino acids: CAWSRRGLETQYF. In nucleotides, the CDR3 is TGTGCCTGGTCCAGGCGGGGCTTAGAGACCCAGTACTTC. Full variable domain (missing parts from reference TRBV30 and TRBJ2-5): SQTIHQWPATLVQPVGSPLSLECTVEGTSNPNLYWYRQAAGRGLQLLFYSVGIGQISSEVPQNLSASRPQDRQFILSSKKLLLSDSGFYLCAWSRRGLETQYFGPGTRLLVL.

The chain employs TRBV4-3 and TRBJ2-1; 10 positions match TRBD1. Unmatched junction bases numbered 0, after V lost 0 bases and J lost 1 base. Germline CDR1 reads LGHNA; CDR2 reads YSLEER. The CDR3 is 16 residues long. The CDR3 here is CASSQEGQGSYNEQFF. Here the CDR3 DNA reads TGCGCCAGCAGCCAAGAGGGACAGGGGTCCTACAATGAGCAGTTCTTC.

The chain combines TRBV4-3 with TRBJ1-2; TRBD1 is a possible D gene (6 bases). The CDR3 loop spans 17 amino acids. Trimming shortened V by 0 bases and J by 2 bases, and 16 bases separated the two germline ends. The germline V gene has CDR1 LGHNA and CDR2 YSLEER. The CDR3 region has the DNA TGCGCCAGCAGCCAAGATTATGAGGGAACAGGGAACTATGGCTACACCTTC. Amino acid sequence: CASSQDYEGTGNYGYTF.

The chain joins TRBV7-2 to TRBJ2-6, with 7 nucleotides matching TRBD1. Trimming removed 8 bases from V and 4 bases from J; junction bases left unmatched: 5. From germline, CDR1 is SGHTA and CDR2 FQGNSA. The CDR3 sequence is 14 residues long. DNA of the CDR3: TGTGCCAGCCCCCAGGGGGTCGGGGCCAACGTCCTGACTTTC. Amino acids: CASPQGVGANVLTF.

The rearrangement joins TRBV11-3 to TRBJ1-1; the D is unclear. Germline V lookup: CDR1 SGHNT, CDR2 YENEEA. Trimming removed 5 bases at V and 6 bases at J, with 10 bases between. The CDR3 is 12 amino acids. The CDR3 DNA follows: TGTGCCAGCAGCCTTAGTCCGGCTGAAGCTTTCTTT. Translation: CASSLSPAEAFF.

The rearrangement uses TRBV9 and TRBJ2-5; no definite D call. The CDR3 runs to 14 residues. From germline, CDR1 is SGDLS and CDR2 YYNGEE. Trimming left V 0 bases short and J 0 bases short, with 6 bases between. The CDR3: CASSVEGNQETQYF. DNA of the CDR3: TGTGCCAGCAGCGTAGAAGGCAACCAAGAGACCCAGTACTTC.

This chain uses TRBV5-6 with TRBJ2-5; 9 bases align to TRBD2. The CDR3 is 15 amino acids. CDR1 and CDR2 (germline): SGHDT, YYEEEE. J gave up 9 bases and V 4 bases, and 13 bases lay outside the gene matches. CDR3 residues: CASSVKSSGGEAQYF. The CDR3 nucleotides are TGTGCCAGCAGCGTGAAAAGTAGCGGGGGTGAGGCCCAGTACTTC.

This clone was picked up one time. The chain has TRBV9 and TRBJ2-1; 9 positions agree with TRBD1. The J segment lost 7 bases and the V segment lost 0 bases, leaving 2 bases of the junction unmatched. This CDR3 comprises 14 residues. CDR1 is SGDLS and CDR2 is YYNGEE in the germline V gene. The CDR3 sequence: CASSVVDRGNEQFF. CDR3 bases: TGTGCCAGCAGCGTAGTGGACAGGGGTAATGAGCAGTTCTTC.

The chain couples TRBV6-6 to TRBJ2-4; D not resolved. The CDR3 is 11 residues long. Trimming took 7 bases from V and 9 from J, leaving 10 bases between them. Germline assignment: CDR1 MNHNY and CDR2 SVGAGI (reference sequence). The CDR3 is CASKEEVIQYF. The CDR3 DNA sequence: TGTGCCAGCAAAGAAGAGGTCATTCAGTACTTC.

The rearrangement links TRBV19 to TRBJ2-7; the match to TRBD1 covers 7 bases. The CDR3 is 18 amino acids. The germline V gene encodes CDR1 LNHDA and CDR2 SQIVND (reference sequence). The junction had 14 bases not matched to a gene; V was cut back by 3 bases and J by 0 bases. As DNA, the CDR3 is TGTGCCAGTAGTATTCAGGACCACAGGGGTCCTACCTCCTACGAGCAGTACTTC. Its protein product is CASSIQDHRGPTSYEQYF.

This chain uses TRBV5-1 with TRBJ2-1, with TRBD1 matching 7 bases. This CDR3 is 14 amino acids long. The trim removed 4 bases at V and 7 bases at J, leaving 8 bases unmatched. Germline assignment: CDR1 SGHRS and CDR2 YFSETQ. CDR3 sequence (DNA): TGCGCCAGCAGCGCCAGACAGGGTGGAAATGAGCAGTTCTTC. Amino acid sequence: CASSARQGGNEQFF.

V is TRBV27 and J is TRBJ2-7; D remains unclear. The CDR3 length is 18 residues. Trimming stripped 2 bases from V and 0 bases from J, with 20 bases between. CDR1 is MNHEY, CDR2 SMNVEV, per germline (reference sequence). The CDR3 DNA sequence: TGTGCCAGCAGTTTAAGTCCGGTTAGACTTCCCCTCTCCTACGAGCAGTACTTC. Translating it yields CASSLSPVRLPLSYEQYF.

This chain links TRBV7-9 with TRBJ1-5; TRBD1 is a possible D gene (5 bases). The CDR3 is made up of 15 amino acids. The germline V and J ends were trimmed by 8 bases and 9 bases, with 23 bases remaining between them. Germline CDR1 and CDR2: SEHNR and FQNEAQ (reference sequence). CDR3 bases: TGTGCCAGCTCCTTAGGTAAGGGGCCCAAATGGCCCCAGCATTTT. Residues: CASSLGKGPKWPQHF. Filled out from reference TRBV7-9 and TRBJ1-5, the complete variable domain reads DTGVSQNPRHKITKRGQNVTFRCDPISEHNRLYWYRQTLGQGPEFLTYFQNEAQLEKSRLLSDRFSAERPKGSFSTLEIQRTEQGDSAMYLCASSLGKGPKWPQHFGDGTRLSIL.

This sequence joins TRBV5-1 and TRBJ2-1; tentative D call: TRBD2 (6 bases). Germline V gene sequence: CDR1 SGHRS, CDR2 YFSETQ. Deletions cut 1 base from V and 9 bases from J, with 20 bases between. The CDR3 is made up of 16 amino acids. In DNA, the CDR3 is TGCGCCAGCAGCTTGTCGCCGGGACTCAGCCTAAGTGAGCAGTTCTTC. Its protein is CASSLSPGLSLSEQFF.

The V call is TRBV2, the J call TRBJ1-5; 11 positions agree with TRBD1. The CDR3 covers 17 residues. Germline trimming cut 6 bases from V and 1 base from J; bases unmatched to any gene: 8. Germline V gives CDR1 SNHLY, CDR2 FYNNEI. CDR3 loop: CASRARTGGESNQPQHF. Written as DNA, the CDR3 is TGTGCCAGCAGGGCAAGGACAGGGGGCGAGAGCAATCAGCCCCAGCATTTT.

The chain links TRBV19 to TRBJ2-3; weak D call: TRBD1 (6 bases). V lost 3 bases and J 0 bases, leaving 7 bases between the germline ends. The CDR3 sequence is 14 residues long. Germline V CDR1 and CDR2: LNHDA, SQIVND (reference sequence). CDR3 region: CASSITGSTDTQYF. For the CDR3, the DNA is TGTGCCAGTAGTATCACAGGGAGCACAGATACGCAGTATTTT.

The V and J genes are TRBV10-1 and TRBJ2-1; D gene uncertain. Trimming took off 10 bases at V and 2 bases at J, with 12 bases between the two ends. Germline CDR1 WNHNN, CDR2 SYGVQD (reference sequence). The CDR3 length is 13 residues. The DNA of the CDR3 is TGCGCCACCGCCGAGGAGACCTACAATGAGCAGTTCTTC. Translated, it gives CATAEETYNEQFF.

In DNA form, the CDR3 reads TGTGCCAGCAGCGTAGACGGGAATTCACCCCTCCACTTT. Translating gives CASSVDGNSPLHF. This chain links TRBV7-2 with TRBJ1-6, with no clear D. The V end lost 5 bases, the J end lost 7 bases, and 9 bases lay between the germline ends. The CDR3 length is 13 residues. Germline V gene data show CDR1 as SGHTA and CDR2 as FQGNSA. Complete variable domain (other parts from reference TRBV7-2 and TRBJ1-6): GAGVSQSPSNKVTEKGKDVELRCDPISGHTALYWYRQSLGQGLEFLIYFQGNSAPDKSGLPSDRFSAERTGGSVSTLTIQRTQQEDSAVYLCASSVDGNSPLHFGNGTRLTVT.

This chain connects TRBV6-5 to TRBJ1-1; tentatively, D is TRBD1 (5 bases). This CDR3 spans 13 amino acids. The V and J ends lost 2 bases and 1 base respectively, with 5 bases between them. Germline assignment: CDR1 MNHEY and CDR2 SVGAGI. The CDR3 DNA follows: TGTGCCAGCAGTTACGACAGGAACACTGAAGCTTTCTTT. It encodes CASSYDRNTEAFF.

The V and J genes are TRBV6-1 and TRBJ2-1, with no clear D. This CDR3 is built from 16 residues. Germline V gene lookup returns CDR1 MNHNS and CDR2 SASEGT. V was cut by 3 bases and J by 1 base, with 13 bases left in between. CDR3: CASSESWGLSYNEQFF. The CDR3 DNA follows: TGTGCCAGCAGTGAGAGCTGGGGTTTGTCCTACAATGAGCAGTTCTTC.

The chain has TRBV2 and TRBJ1-1; unclear D gene. The ends were cut back, 9 bases at V and 4 bases at J, with 9 bases in the middle. CDR1 and CDR2 (germline): SNHLY, FYNNEI. There are 11 residues in the CDR3. CDR3: CASDRATEAFF. CDR3 DNA: TGTGCCAGTGACCGGGCCACTGAAGCTTTCTTT.

CDR3 sequence reads: CASSIKARDTSTDTQYF. CDR3 nucleotides: TGTGCCAGTAGTATCAAGGCCCGGGACACCAGCACAGATACGCAGTATTTT. This chain joins TRBV19 and TRBJ2-3; D may be TRBD1 (6 bases). The germline CDR1 and CDR2 sequences are LNHDA and SQIVND (reference sequence). Trimming cost V 3 bases and J 0 bases, with 16 bases left between them. The CDR3 is 17 residues long.

A single count supports this clone. V is TRBV7-2 and J is TRBJ2-7; 7 nucleotides line up with TRBD1. The CDR3 has 12 residues. Trimming at V came to 1 base and at J to 12 bases, leaving 6 bases not matched to a gene. Germline CDR1 is SGHTA and CDR2 is FQGNSA. For the CDR3, the DNA is TGTGCCAGCAGCTTAGGAGGGACAGTGTCGTACTTC. Translated: CASSLGGTVSYF.

V is TRBV13 and J is TRBJ2-7; the D is unclear. The CDR3 runs to 14 residues. CDR1 and CDR2 (germline): PRHDT, FYEKMQ (reference sequence). Deletions cut 1 base from V and 2 bases from J, with 9 bases between. This CDR3 reads CASSLVTEPYEQYF. CDR3 nucleotide sequence: TGTGCCAGCAGCTTAGTCACGGAGCCCTACGAGCAGTACTTC.

This rearrangement joins TRBV7-9 to TRBJ1-1; possible D gene TRBD1, 6 bases. The V gene lost 1 base and the J gene lost 4 bases, with 10 bases spanning the gap. Germline CDR1 and CDR2: SEHNR and FQNEAQ (reference sequence). The CDR3 totals 14 residues. This chain's CDR3 is CASSLGRGGTEAFF. DNA for the CDR3: TGTGCCAGCAGCTTAGGCAGGGGAGGCACTGAAGCTTTCTTT.